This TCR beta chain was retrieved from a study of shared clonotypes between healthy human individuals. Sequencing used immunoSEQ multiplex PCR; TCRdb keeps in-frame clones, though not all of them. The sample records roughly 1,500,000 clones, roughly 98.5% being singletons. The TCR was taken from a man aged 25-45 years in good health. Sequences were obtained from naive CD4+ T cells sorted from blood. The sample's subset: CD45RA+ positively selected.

CDR3 protein: CATSRDGTATDTQYF. The CDR3 region has the DNA TGTGCCACCAGCAGAGATGGGACTGCTACAGATACGCAGTATTTT. The chain links TRBV15 to TRBJ2-3, with D maybe TRBD2 (6 bases). V lost 0 bases and J lost 3, with 10 bases in between. Looked up from germline, CDR1 is LNHNV and CDR2 is YYDKDF (reference sequence). The CDR3 is made up of 15 amino acids.